Presented here are 21 T cell receptor beta chains from one specimen sequenced in a study of memory CD4+ T cells and cytomegalovirus serostatus. Single viable CD3+CD4+CD8-CD45RO+ cells were sorted as the memory CD4+ T cells. The method was immunoSEQ multiplex PCR; TCRdb's version includes in-frame clones alone and lacks a portion of them. This table has more than 50,000 clones, roughly 78% appearing once. What was sequenced was memory CD4+ T cells from blood. Receptors were obtained from an adult in good health and CMV-seronegative.

The table lists this clone with a count of one. V is TRBV18 and J is TRBJ1-6; TRBD1 matches 7 bases. J gave up 5 bases and V 6 bases, and 7 bases lay outside the gene matches. The CDR3 runs 15 residues. Looked up from germline, CDR1 is KGHSH and CDR2 is LQKENI. The CDR3, as DNA: TGTGCCAGCTCGCGGGACAGCGCCAATAATTCACCCCTCCACTTT. The encoded protein is CASSRDSANNSPLHF.

The chain uses TRBV29-1 and TRBJ2-3; weak D call: TRBD2 (5 bases). The CDR3 is made up of 14 amino acids. Trimming took off 0 bases at V and 2 bases at J, with 9 bases between the two ends. The germline V gene encodes CDR1 SQVTM and CDR2 ANQGSEA. The CDR3 loop reads CSVEEGLLTDTQYF. The CDR3 DNA follows: TGCAGCGTTGAAGAAGGACTTCTCACAGATACGCAGTATTTT.

The V call is TRBV5-1, the J call TRBJ2-3; maybe TRBD1 (6 bases). Trimming removed 2 bases from V and 2 bases from J, with 21 bases in between. Germline V gene sequence: CDR1 SGHRS, CDR2 YFSETQ. This CDR3 is built from 18 residues. The CDR3 spells CASSFGLVGNRATDTQYF. The CDR3 DNA follows: TGCGCCAGCAGCTTTGGACTTGTAGGAAACAGGGCCACAGATACGCAGTATTTT.

CDR3 coding DNA: TGTGCCAGCCAGAGCCCGGCGACGACTGAAGCTTTCTTT. Its protein product is CASQSPATTEAFF. The rearrangement uses TRBV7-2 and TRBJ1-1; D uncertain. CDR3 length equals 13 residues. V lost 8 bases, J lost 5 bases, and 15 bases lay in between. CDR1 and CDR2 (germline): SGHTA, FQGNSA.

This clone was recorded once. The chain is built from TRBV6-1 and TRBJ1-2, with D possibly being TRBD1 (6 bases). The ends were cut back, 3 bases at V and 7 bases at J, with 24 bases in the middle. The CDR3 totals 17 residues. CDR1 is MNHNS and CDR2 is SASEGT in the germline V gene. The CDR3 loop is CASSDFRLGTLRGGYTF. Written as DNA, the CDR3 is TGTGCCAGCAGTGACTTCCGGTTGGGGACACTCAGAGGTGGCTACACCTTC.

The chain links TRBV5-6 to TRBJ2-2, with D possibly being TRBD1 (5 bases). V lost 4 bases to trimming and J lost 7 bases, with 23 bases between them. The CDR3 consists of 17 residues. Germline lookup yields CDR1 SGHDT and CDR2 YYEEEE. CDR3 in amino acids: CASSPEGEVRFGGELFF. The CDR3 nucleotides are TGTGCCAGCAGCCCGGAAGGGGAAGTCCGGTTTGGCGGGGAGCTGTTTTTT.

In DNA form, the CDR3 reads TGCGCCAGCAGCGTAGGACAGGGGAGGAATGAAAAACTGTTTTTT. Amino acid sequence: CASSVGQGRNEKLFF. V usage is TRBV5-1 and J usage is TRBJ1-4, with TRBD1 matching 9 bases. This CDR3 is built from 15 residues. V gave up 4 bases and J gave up 5 bases; unmatched junction bases: 6. Germline CDR1 is SGHRS and CDR2 is YFSETQ.

V usage is TRBV4-1 and J usage is TRBJ2-7; D not resolved. Germline-derived CDR1 and CDR2 are MGHRA and YSYEKL. V was cut by 5 bases and J by 3 bases, with 14 bases left in between. The CDR3 is 14 residues long. CDR3 DNA sequence: TGCGCCAGCAGCGATCGCGGCAGAATCTACGAGCAGTACTTC. Translation gives CASSDRGRIYEQYF.

V and J are TRBV5-3 and TRBJ2-7; D is undetermined. TRBV5-3 belongs to the ORF category, with a function that is uncertain. Trimming stripped 1 base from V and 7 bases from J, with 18 bases between. The length of the CDR3 is 15 residues. CDR3 DNA sequence: TGTGCCAGAAGCTTGACCTGGGCAAACCTCGTTGAGCAGTACTTC. Amino acid sequence: CARSLTWANLVEQYF.

This chain joins TRBV6-1 and TRBJ1-3; D gene unclear. The CDR3 extends over 12 amino acids. The ends were cut back, 4 bases at V and 2 bases at J, with 3 bases in the middle. The germline CDR1 and CDR2 sequences are MNHNS and SASEGT. The CDR3 DNA sequence: TGTGCCAGCAGTGGTGCTGGAAACACCATATATTTT. Translating it yields CASSGAGNTIYF.

This chain uses TRBV5-1 with TRBJ2-7; TRBD1 matches at 10 bases. J lost 6 bases, V lost 1 base, and 1 base had no gene match. Germline CDR1 and CDR2: SGHRS and YFSETQ. The CDR3 is made up of 13 amino acids. The CDR3 DNA sequence: TGCGCCAGCAGCTTGTGGACAGGGGGCGAGCAGTACTTC. Translation gives CASSLWTGGEQYF.

The CDR3 spells CASSLYSGGVTGELFF. The CDR3 nucleotides are TGTGCCAGCAGCTTATATAGCGGGGGAGTCACCGGGGAGCTGTTTTTT. The V gene is TRBV11-3, the J gene TRBJ2-2; 9 bases line up with TRBD2. Germline V gene sequence: CDR1 SGHNT, CDR2 YENEEA. Germline trimming cut 2 bases from V and 4 bases from J; bases unmatched to any gene: 5. This CDR3 has 16 residues.

The chain employs TRBV19 and TRBJ2-2; 12 bases align to TRBD2. V lost 4 bases, J lost 6 bases, and 3 bases stayed unmatched. The CDR3 runs to 15 residues. Per the germline V gene, CDR1 is LNHDA and CDR2 is SQIVND (reference sequence). For the CDR3, the DNA is TGTGCCAGTAGTAACCGACTAGCGGGGGCCGGGGAGCTGTTTTTT. Its translation is CASSNRLAGAGELFF. The whole variable domain, filled in from reference TRBV19 and TRBJ2-2, reads DGGITQSPKYLFRKEGQNVTLSCEQNLNHDAMYWYRQDPGQGLRLIYYSQIVNDFQKGDIAEGYSVSREKKESFPLTVTSAQKNPTAFYLCASSNRLAGAGELFFGEGSRLTVL.

The V and J genes are TRBV7-2 and TRBJ1-3, with a weak D call TRBD1 (5 bases). Trimming removed 5 bases from V and 0 bases from J, with 17 bases in between. CDR1 and CDR2 from the germline V gene are SGHTA and FQGNSA. The CDR3 is 17 residues long. CDR3 nucleotides: TGTGCCAGCAGCGCCGGGAACAGGTTACTCTCTGGAAACACCATATATTTT. It is translated as CASSAGNRLLSGNTIYF.

The chain has TRBV5-1 and TRBJ1-2; no clear D gene. V was clipped by 4 bases and J by 1 base, with 8 bases between them. There are 13 residues in the CDR3. The germline CDR1 and CDR2 sequences are SGHRS and YFSETQ. This CDR3 is CASSGNYNYGYTF. CDR3 bases: TGCGCCAGCAGCGGGAACTATAACTATGGCTACACCTTC.

The rearrangement links TRBV7-2 to TRBJ1-1, with TRBD1 as a possible D gene (6 bases). This CDR3 comprises 13 residues. V lost 3 bases to trimming and J lost 5 bases, with 10 bases between them. The germline V gene has CDR1 SGHTA and CDR2 FQGNSA. The DNA of the CDR3 is TGTGCCAGCAGCTTGAAAGGGGGGACTGAAGCTTTCTTT. Translating it yields CASSLKGGTEAFF.

This chain joins TRBV23-1 and TRBJ1-5; D unresolved. TRBV23-1 has ORF status, its function being uncertain. The V end lost 0 bases, the J end lost 3 bases, and 9 bases lay between the germline ends. The CDR3 spans 15 residues. The CDR3 here is CASSQSERFNQPQHF. The CDR3 nucleotides are TGCGCCAGCAGTCAATCGGAACGGTTCAATCAGCCCCAGCATTTT.

This chain uses TRBV2 with TRBJ2-7, with 7 positions matching TRBD1. With 4 bases clipped from V and 4 bases from J, the junction kept 10 bases outside the gene matches. The CDR3 spans 15 residues. The germline CDR1 and CDR2 sequences are SNHLY and FYNNEI. The DNA of the CDR3 is TGTGCCAGCAGTGCTAAGTTCGGGACAGCATACGAGCAGTACTTC. Translation gives CASSAKFGTAYEQYF.

The genes are TRBV5-6 and TRBJ2-7; D remains unclear. The V end was cut by 2 bases, the J end by 0 bases, with 12 bases between. Per germline, CDR1 SGHDT and CDR2 YYEEEE. The CDR3 contains 15 residues. In nucleotides, the CDR3 is TGTGCCAGCAGCTTCTTCCACGACCGCTCCTACGAGCAGTACTTC. It codes for CASSFFHDRSYEQYF.

This sequence joins TRBV10-3 and TRBJ1-2; 8 bases fit TRBD1. Germline V gene data show CDR1 as ENHRY and CDR2 as SYGVKD. The CDR3 runs 16 residues. The V and J ends lost 7 bases and 0 bases, in that order; junction bases with no gene match: 10. The CDR3 reads CAITKDRERANYGYTF. The CDR3 nucleotides are TGTGCCATCACTAAGGACAGGGAGAGAGCTAACTATGGCTACACCTTC.

This chain links TRBV4-2 with TRBJ1-3; no clear D. The ends were cut back, 4 bases at V and 0 bases at J, with 7 bases in the middle. Germline values: CDR1 LGHNA, CDR2 YNFKEQ. The CDR3 extends over 14 amino acids. CDR3 sequence: CASSRADSGNTIYF. The CDR3, as DNA: TGTGCCAGCAGCCGGGCCGACTCTGGAAACACCATATATTTT.